Below are 27 T cell receptor beta chains sequenced from a single sample in a study of identical twins (dated by TCRdb to 2016 to 2017). The library came from 5' RACE. The sample was run on an Illumina HiSeq 2000. The raw public data were reprocessed by TCRdb itself: fastp quality trimming at Q25, MiXCR clonotype calling, in-frame beta chains only. Rows are combined by CDR3 protein, so each entry shows the most common genes and DNA. In all, the sample holds about 220,000 distinct CDR3 sequences, and around 6.9% of those were seen once. The top ten constitute approximately 2% of the sample. The same sample was also studied in work on yellow fever vaccine responses in identical twins.

Sequencing was done on a sample of memory (CD45RO+) T cells sorted from blood. The cell subset or site label corresponds to: CD45RO+ enriched T cells. These receptors were collected from a woman younger than 35 in good health.

This clonotype was counted between two and nine times. CDR3 in amino acids: CASSWKTGTPYEQYF. DNA of the CDR3: TGTGCCAGCAGCTGGAAGACAGGAACCCCCTACGAGCAGTACTTC. The chain has TRBV7-9 and TRBJ2-7; possible D gene TRBD1, 6 bases. This CDR3 is built from 15 residues. CDR1 and CDR2 (germline): SEHNR, FQNEAQ (reference sequence). V lost 4 bases and J lost 2, with 15 bases in between. The whole variable domain, remainder taken from reference TRBV7-9 and TRBJ2-7, is DTGVSQNPRHKITKRGQNVTFRCDPISEHNRLYWYRQTLGQGPEFLTYFQNEAQLEKSRLLSDRFSAERPKGSFSTLEIQRTEQGDSAMYLCASSWKTGTPYEQYFGPGTRLTVT.

This clonotype has ten or more counts. The V and J genes are TRBV5-1 and TRBJ2-3, with D perhaps TRBD2 (6 bases). This CDR3 comprises 15 residues. Germline CDR1 and CDR2: SGHRS and YFSETQ. Trimming took 3 bases from V and 6 from J, leaving 17 bases between them. Here the CDR3 reads CASSSGPSAGDTQYF. The DNA of the CDR3 is TGCGCCAGCAGCTCTGGACCCTCGGCGGGGGATACGCAGTATTTT.

This clonotype was counted ten times or more. J is TRBJ2-1 and V is TRBV14, with TRBD2 matching 12 bases. The CDR3 consists of 14 residues. Germline-derived CDR1 and CDR2 are SGHDN and FVKESK. With V trimmed by 4 bases and J by 6 bases, 1 base remained unmatched. The CDR3 is CASSRLAGVNEQFF. The CDR3 DNA reads TGTGCCAGCAGCCGACTAGCGGGGGTCAATGAGCAGTTCTTC.

This clonotype was seen at least ten times. This chain uses TRBV6-2 or TRBV6-3 with TRBJ2-5; D unclear. The CDR3 totals 13 residues. Germline values: CDR1 MNHEY, CDR2 SVGEGT. Trimming left V 5 bases short and J 1 base short, with 8 bases between. The DNA of the CDR3 is TGTGCCAGCAGTCGACATACCCAAGAGACCCAGTACTTC. It codes for CASSRHTQETQYF.

This clonotype came up a few times. The V call is TRBV5-1, the J call TRBJ2-3; a possible D gene is TRBD2 (7 bases). Trimming took 2 bases from V and 5 from J, leaving 15 bases between them. Per the germline V gene, CDR1 is SGHRS and CDR2 is YFSETQ. This CDR3 spans 15 amino acids. CDR3 protein: CASSFPGGRGDTQYF. CDR3 DNA sequence: TGCGCCAGCAGCTTCCCCGGGGGGCGGGGAGATACGCAGTATTTT.

The CDR3 coding sequence is TGTGCCAGCAGTGCCAAACCCGGGACAGGAACCTACGAGCAGTACTTC. The encoded protein is CASSAKPGTGTYEQYF. The chain carries TRBV25-1 and TRBJ2-7; 8 nucleotides line up with TRBD1. Germline CDR1 and CDR2: MGHDK and SYGVNS. V dropped 4 bases and J dropped 2; count of bases not matched to a gene: 10. This CDR3 has 16 amino acids.

As to this clonotype: A much larger clone is a single base away; this may be a read error. CDR3 coding DNA: TGTGCCAGCAGCTTCGGGCCTACTAGCGGAAGAGAGACCCAGTACTTC. Residues: CASSFGPTSGRETQYF. J is TRBJ2-5 and V is TRBV4-2; 8 positions agree with TRBD2. Germline CDR1 is LGHNA and CDR2 is YNFKEQ. Trimming cost V 5 bases and J 4 bases; bases outside gene matches: 12. This CDR3 is 16 amino acids long.

This rearrangement joins TRBV5-1 to TRBJ2-5; 12 bases agree with TRBD2. The CDR3 runs 18 residues. Germline CDR1 reads SGHRS; CDR2 reads YFSETQ. The ends lost 4 bases at V and 4 bases at J; junction bases unmatched: 14. CDR3 in amino acids: CASSRLNLAGGHRETQYF. The CDR3 DNA sequence: TGCGCCAGCAGCCGACTGAATCTAGCGGGAGGGCATCGAGAGACCCAGTACTTC.

V and J are TRBV7-9 and TRBJ2-1; possible D gene TRBD1, 6 bases. The CDR3 extends over 13 amino acids. V gave up 5 bases and J gave up 4 bases, with 9 bases separating them. In germline, CDR1 is SEHNR, CDR2 FQNEAQ (reference sequence). CDR3: CASSPDRYNEQFF. The CDR3 nucleotides read TGTGCCAGCAGCCCGGACAGATACAATGAGCAGTTCTTC.

The chain employs TRBV20-1 and TRBJ1-4; TRBD1 matches 7 bases. Germline-derived CDR1 and CDR2 are DFQATT and SNEGSKA (reference sequence). The CDR3 runs 14 residues. The junction had 6 bases not matched to a gene; V was cut back by 0 bases and J by 8 bases. CDR3 sequence reads: CSARDQGVGEKLFF. DNA of the CDR3: TGCAGTGCTAGAGATCAGGGGGTAGGCGAAAAACTGTTTTTT.

The table lists this clonotype with a few counts. The rearrangement joins TRBV6-2 or TRBV6-3 to TRBJ2-5; 8 bases map to TRBD2. CDR1 is MNHEY and CDR2 is SVGEGT in the germline V gene. Trimming took 7 bases from V and 5 from J; bases not matched to a gene: 9. CDR3 size: 14 residues. The CDR3 DNA is TGTGCCAGCAACAAAGCGGGAGTGGGGGAGACCCAGTACTTC. Translation gives CASNKAGVGETQYF.

This clonotype was counted ten times or more. The chain employs TRBV2 and TRBJ1-3; 9 bases are a match to TRBD1. The CDR3 is 13 residues long. The J segment lost 5 bases and the V segment lost 8 bases, leaving 4 bases of the junction unmatched. Germline values: CDR1 SNHLY, CDR2 FYNNEI. In DNA form, the CDR3 reads TGTGCCAGCGCCGGACAGGGGAGAAACACCATATATTTT. Translated: CASAGQGRNTIYF.

This clonotype was seen ten or more times. The chain is built from TRBV29-1 and TRBJ2-7; D is undetermined. Germline values: CDR1 SQVTM, CDR2 ANQGSEA. CDR3 length: 11 residues. Trimming left V 4 bases short and J 3 bases short, with 7 bases between. The CDR3 nucleotides are TGCAGCGTTGTTGCGGACTACGAGCAGTACTTC. Amino acids: CSVVADYEQYF.

The chain joins TRBV20-1 to TRBJ2-2; D tentatively reads TRBD1 or TRBD2 (5 bases each). The germline gives CDR1 DFQATT, CDR2 SNEGSKA (reference sequence). This CDR3 has 15 residues. The V end lost 1 base, the J end lost 3 bases, and 12 bases lay between the germline ends. The CDR3: CSARGLKGHTGELFF. The CDR3, as DNA: TGCAGTGCTAGAGGGTTAAAGGGACACACCGGGGAGCTGTTTTTT.

V gene TRBV18 combines with J gene TRBJ2-3; D is perhaps TRBD1 (7 bases). V was shortened by 7 bases and J by 2 bases, with 16 bases between the two germline ends. This CDR3 contains 15 residues. Germline values: CDR1 KGHSH, CDR2 LQKENI. CDR3 protein: CASLWRDRSTDTQYF. The DNA of the CDR3 is TGTGCCAGCTTATGGCGGGACAGATCCACAGATACGCAGTATTTT.

The chain carries TRBV30 and TRBJ2-2, with a possible D match to TRBD1 (6 bases). Per germline, CDR1 GTSNPN and CDR2 SVGIG (reference sequence). The CDR3 covers 14 residues. V dropped 4 bases and J dropped 1 base, with 10 bases sitting between them. The CDR3 coding sequence is TGTGCCTGGAACAGGGACCTGAACACCGGGGAGCTGTTTTTT. Encoded protein: CAWNRDLNTGELFF.

This chain's CDR3 is CASSLVQNYEQYF. In DNA form, the CDR3 reads TGTGCCAGCAGTTTAGTGCAGAACTACGAGCAGTACTTC. The genes are TRBV27 and TRBJ2-7; D remains ambiguous. Trimming cost V 2 bases and J 3 bases, with 8 bases left between them. CDR3 length equals 13 residues. CDR1 is MNHEY, CDR2 SMNVEV, per germline (reference sequence).

The V gene is TRBV18, the J gene TRBJ2-7, with TRBD1 identical over 9 bases. V dropped 3 bases and J dropped 1; count of bases not matched to a gene: 7. This CDR3 region has 16 residues. Per the germline V gene, CDR1 is KGHSH and CDR2 is LQKENI. This CDR3 is CASSPAGTGKSYEQYF. The CDR3 DNA reads as TGTGCCAGCTCACCGGCCGGGACAGGGAAATCCTACGAGCAGTACTTC.

This rearrangement joins TRBV7-3 to TRBJ2-6; no firm D call. Germline-derived CDR1 and CDR2 are SGHTA and FQGTGA. This CDR3 region has 13 residues. Trimming pared 3 bases from V and 7 bases from J, leaving 7 bases between. The CDR3 region has the DNA TGTGCCAGCAGCTTGCTAAGAGCCAACGTCCTGACTTTC. It codes for CASSLLRANVLTF.

The table lists this clonotype with a few counts. The V call is TRBV7-2, the J call TRBJ2-1; 8 bases map to TRBD1. The junction had 5 bases not matched to a gene; V was cut back by 1 base and J by 6 bases. CDR3 size: 15 residues. Germline V CDR1 and CDR2: SGHTA, FQGNSA. Here the CDR3 DNA reads TGTGCCAGCAGCTTAGATCAGGGGGCGACCAATGAGCAGTTCTTC. Its translation is CASSLDQGATNEQFF. The full variable domain, with the rest looked up from reference TRBV7-2 and TRBJ2-1, is GAGVSQSPSNKVTEKGKDVELRCDPISGHTALYWYRQSLGQGLEFLIYFQGNSAPDKSGLPSDRFSAERTGGSVSTLTIQRTQQEDSAVYLCASSLDQGATNEQFFGPGTRLTVL.

This clonotype showed up just a few times. The rearrangement uses TRBV3-1 and TRBJ2-7, with 8 bases identical to TRBD1. Trimming at V came to 4 bases and at J to 2 bases, leaving 4 bases not matched to a gene. Germline-derived CDR1 and CDR2 are LGHDT and YNNKEL (reference sequence). CDR3 size: 14 residues. Here the CDR3 DNA reads TGTGCCAGCAGCCGACAGGGACAGGCCTACGAGCAGTACTTC. Its translation is CASSRQGQAYEQYF.

This chain connects TRBV7-2 to TRBJ1-2; D is unresolved. This CDR3 comprises 13 residues. V lost 1 base and J lost 7, with 10 bases in between. CDR1 is SGHTA and CDR2 is FQGNSA in the germline V gene. CDR3 nucleotides: TGTGCCAGCAGCTTAGGCCAGTATGTTGGCTACACCTTC. This encodes CASSLGQYVGYTF.

V gene TRBV5-6 combines with J gene TRBJ2-1; D remains unclear. CDR3 length equals 13 residues. CDR1 and CDR2 (germline): SGHDT, YYEEEE. V was shortened by 0 bases and J by 8 bases, with 9 bases between the two germline ends. CDR3 nucleotides: TGTGCCAGCAGCTTGGCCTTAGGGCATGAGCAGTTCTTC. This gives the protein CASSLALGHEQFF. The full variable domain, completed using reference TRBV5-6 and TRBJ2-1, is DAGVTQSPTHLIKTRGQQVTLRCSPKSGHDTVSWYQQALGQGPQFIFQYYEEEERQRGNFPDRFSGHQFPNYSSELNVNALLLGDSALYLCASSLALGHEQFFGPGTRLTVL.

The chain employs TRBV20-1 and TRBJ2-2; D not certain. The V end lost 5 bases, the J end lost 6 bases, and 16 bases lay between the germline ends. This CDR3 spans 14 amino acids. Germline V lookup: CDR1 DFQATT, CDR2 SNEGSKA (reference sequence). The CDR3: CSAPQAGVAGELFF. The CDR3 nucleotides are TGCAGTGCTCCCCAGGCCGGAGTCGCCGGGGAGCTGTTTTTT.

This clonotype was detected a few times. The V gene is TRBV11-2, the J gene TRBJ2-5; unclear D gene. The V gene lost 6 bases and the J gene lost 7 bases, with 21 bases spanning the gap. The length of the CDR3 is 15 residues. The germline V gene encodes CDR1 SGHAT and CDR2 FQNNGV. The CDR3 DNA follows: TGTGCCAGCAGTAGGGCGACCCGCGGTTCCGCGACCCAGTACTTC. It yields the protein CASSRATRGSATQYF. Together with reference TRBV11-2 and TRBJ2-5, the CDR3 gives the full variable domain: EAGVAQSPRYKIIEKRQSVAFWCNPISGHATLYWYQQILGQGPKLLIQFQNNGVVDDSQLPKDRFSAERLKGVDSTLKIQPAKLEDSAVYLCASSRATRGSATQYFGPGTRLLVL.

This clonotype has at least ten counts. The chain has TRBV12-3 or TRBV12-4 and TRBJ2-3, with 10 bases aligning to TRBD1. The J segment lost 4 bases and the V segment lost 5 bases, leaving 0 bases of the junction unmatched. The CDR3 consists of 13 residues. CDR3 sequence: CASSGQGADTQYF. CDR3 nucleotide sequence: TGTGCCAGCAGTGGACAGGGGGCAGATACGCAGTATTTT.

This clonotype has a handful of counts. The chain uses TRBV6-1 and TRBJ2-5, with D tentatively TRBD2 (6 bases). The CDR3 covers 14 residues. Trimming pared 6 bases from V and 4 bases from J, leaving 15 bases between. From germline, CDR1 is MNHNS and CDR2 SASEGT. The CDR3 is CASSLRVGGETQYF. The CDR3, as DNA: TGTGCCAGCAGCCTCCGGGTGGGGGGAGAGACCCAGTACTTC.